The 16 T cell receptor beta chains below were found in one sample sequenced in a study of cytomegalovirus exposure and HLA in healthy donors. The protocol was immunoSEQ multiplex PCR, while the TCRdb copy is restricted to in-frame clones and leaves out a portion. The sample gives roughly 52,000 clones, about nine tenths of which show up once; roughly 3% is in the top ten. Sequenced: PBMCs. All receptors derive from a man younger than 30 in good health and CMV-seronegative.

The chain recombines TRBV10-3 with TRBJ1-2; D possibly corresponds to TRBD1 (5 bases). This CDR3 is 12 amino acids long. V was trimmed by 5 bases and J by 7 bases, leaving 11 bases between them. The germline CDR1 and CDR2 sequences are ENHRY and SYGVKD. The CDR3 DNA reads as TGTGCCATCAGTAGGGGTGATAGTGGCTACACCTTC. It codes for CAISRGDSGYTF.

The chain has TRBV7-9 and TRBJ2-6; possibly TRBD1 for D (6 bases). Between the trimmed V and J ends, which lost 10 bases and 0 bases, there was a span of 10 bases. The CDR3 is 14 residues long. Germline V lookup: CDR1 SEHNR, CDR2 FQNEAQ (reference sequence). The CDR3 nucleotides are TGTGCCACAAGACAGGCCTCTGGGGCCAACGTCCTGACTTTC. Translating it yields CATRQASGANVLTF.

The genes are TRBV19 and TRBJ1-4; D is possibly TRBD1 (5 bases). Germline-derived CDR1 and CDR2 are LNHDA and SQIVND (reference sequence). This CDR3 has 15 amino acids. Trimming shortened V by 7 bases and J by 4 bases, and 16 bases separated the two germline ends. CDR3: CASKRSSTDNEKLFF. Here the CDR3 DNA reads TGTGCCAGTAAAAGGTCATCGACAGATAATGAAAAACTGTTTTTT.

The genes are TRBV14 and TRBJ2-7; no definite D call. The germline V gene encodes CDR1 SGHDN and CDR2 FVKESK. This CDR3 spans 18 amino acids. V was cut by 0 bases and J by 3 bases, with 21 bases left in between. The DNA of the CDR3 is TGTGCCAGCAGCCAAGATAAGAGAGTACTACACTTTAACTACGAGCAGTACTTC. Translating it yields CASSQDKRVLHFNYEQYF.

For the CDR3, the DNA is TGTGCCAGCAGTTTACAGCAGGGGTTGGACTATGGCTACACCTTC. It translates to CASSLQQGLDYGYTF. The chain links TRBV28 to TRBJ1-2; D is perhaps TRBD1 (6 bases). CDR1 and CDR2 (germline): MDHEN, SYDVKM. Trimming took off 2 bases at V and 3 bases at J, with 13 bases between the two ends. This CDR3 is built from 15 residues.

The rearrangement joins TRBV7-2 to TRBJ1-5; possible D gene TRBD1, 5 bases. Germline V gene lookup returns CDR1 SGHTA and CDR2 FQGNSA. Trimming cost V 2 bases and J 5 bases, with 13 bases left between them. The CDR3 extends over 15 amino acids. CDR3 in amino acids: CASSLIPGRDQPQHF. In DNA, the CDR3 is TGTGCCAGCAGCTTAATCCCGGGCAGGGATCAGCCCCAGCATTTT.

The V call is TRBV19, the J call TRBJ1-5; possible D gene TRBD1, 6 bases. There are 18 residues in the CDR3. Trimming removed 9 bases at V and 4 bases at J, with 28 bases between. Germline CDR1 and CDR2: LNHDA and SQIVND (reference sequence). CDR3 protein: CASTTPPLSQGQNQPQHF. DNA for the CDR3: TGTGCCAGCACGACGCCACCTCTCTCACAGGGTCAGAATCAGCCCCAGCATTTT.

The chain carries TRBV5-4 and TRBJ1-4, with 7 bases that match TRBD1. The CDR3 loop spans 14 amino acids. The germline CDR1 and CDR2 sequences are SGHNT and YYREEE (reference sequence). V was clipped by 3 bases and J by 4 bases; unmatched bases: 3. The CDR3, as DNA: TGTGCCAGCAGCTCGGGACAGAATAATGAAAAACTGTTTTTT. This translates into CASSSGQNNEKLFF.

V usage is TRBV27 and J usage is TRBJ2-1; the match to TRBD2 covers 13 bases. The CDR3 has 15 residues. Trimming cost V 5 bases and J 6 bases; bases outside gene matches: 4. In germline, CDR1 is MNHEY, CDR2 SMNVEV (reference sequence). In nucleotides, the CDR3 is TGTGCCAGCAGTCGAACTAGCGGGAGGGCCAATGAGCAGTTCTTC. Translating gives CASSRTSGRANEQFF.

The sample holds a few counts of this clone. The CDR3 here is CASSNSAEKLFF. The CDR3, as DNA: TGTGCCAGCAGCAACTCTGCTGAAAAACTGTTTTTT. The V and J genes are TRBV7-9 and TRBJ1-4; D is undetermined. The germline V and J ends were trimmed by 5 bases and 7 bases, with 8 bases remaining between them. Germline CDR1 is SEHNR and CDR2 is FQNEAQ (reference sequence). The CDR3 covers 12 residues.

This sequence joins TRBV27 and TRBJ2-1; 11 bases map to TRBD2. Germline assignment: CDR1 MNHEY and CDR2 SMNVEV (reference sequence). The length of the CDR3 is 14 residues. V dropped 6 bases and J dropped 9; count of bases not matched to a gene: 7. The CDR3 loop is CASSRTSGRLEQFF. The CDR3 bases are TGTGCCAGCAGCCGAACTAGCGGGAGACTTGAGCAGTTCTTC.

The chain joins TRBV28 to TRBJ2-1, with D possibly being TRBD2 (6 bases). Trimming stripped 4 bases from V and 4 bases from J, with 14 bases between. The CDR3 is 15 residues long. Germline lookup yields CDR1 MDHEN and CDR2 SYDVKM. CDR3 protein: CASSYPGLGYNEQFF. The CDR3 coding sequence is TGTGCCAGCAGTTACCCGGGACTGGGATACAATGAGCAGTTCTTC.

The V call is TRBV15, the J call TRBJ1-2; 9 bases agree with TRBD1. Germline values: CDR1 LNHNV, CDR2 YYDKDF (reference sequence). This CDR3 spans 14 amino acids. With 0 bases clipped from V and 5 bases from J, the junction kept 1 base outside the gene matches. CDR3 sequence reads: CATSREGTGYGYTF. The CDR3 region has the DNA TGTGCCACCAGCAGAGAAGGGACAGGGTATGGCTACACCTTC. Complete variable domain (other parts from reference TRBV15 and TRBJ1-2): DAMVIQNPRYQVTQFGKPVTLSCSQTLNHNVMYWYQQKSSQAPKLLFHYYDKDFNNEADTPDNFQSRRPNTSFCFLDIRSPGLGDTAMYLCATSREGTGYGYTFGSGTRLTVV.

CDR3 bases: TGTGCCAGCAAACCAACCCGGGGGAGCAATCAGCCCCAGCATTTT. Translation: CASKPTRGSNQPQHF. The rearrangement uses TRBV4-2 and TRBJ1-5; perhaps TRBD1 as D (5 bases). CDR3 length equals 15 residues. The germline V gene encodes CDR1 LGHNA and CDR2 YNFKEQ. The ends were cut back, 7 bases at V and 1 base at J, with 14 bases in the middle.

The V gene is TRBV5-4, the J gene TRBJ1-4, with 7 bases identical to TRBD1. The J segment lost 0 bases and the V segment lost 4 bases, leaving 12 bases of the junction unmatched. The CDR3 spans 18 residues. Germline V gene sequence: CDR1 SGHNT, CDR2 YYREEE (reference sequence). The CDR3 here is CASSPGQRVKATNEKLFF. For the CDR3, the DNA is TGTGCCAGCAGCCCGGGACAGCGAGTCAAGGCAACTAATGAAAAACTGTTTTTT.

This chain joins TRBV5-4 and TRBJ2-7; D is perhaps TRBD2 (5 bases). Trimming left V 0 bases short and J 2 bases short, with 6 bases between. The germline V gene has CDR1 SGHNT and CDR2 YYREEE (reference sequence). The CDR3 totals 13 residues. The CDR3 nucleotides read TGTGCCAGCAGCTTGGAGCGGACCTACGAGCAGTACTTC. The encoded protein is CASSLERTYEQYF. The whole variable domain, remainder taken from reference TRBV5-4 and TRBJ2-7, is ETGVTQSPTHLIKTRGQQVTLRCSSQSGHNTVSWYQQALGQGPQFIFQYYREEENGRGNFPPRFSGLQFPNYSSELNVNALELDDSALYLCASSLERTYEQYFGPGTRLTVT.